The T cell receptor beta chain under discussion was sequenced for a study of somatic mutations in cytotoxic T cells in rheumatoid arthritis. Turning to the study itself: Selected T-cell populations stained with V beta antibodies were isolated by flow sorting to nearly 100% purity; these included V beta1+ cells subjected to TCRB sequencing. Study-wide findings and caveats: No age-related increase in CD8+ clonality was seen in healthy controls, but one was seen in rheumatoid arthritis patients. Any difference in CD8+ T-cell clonality between patients who had rheumatoid arthritis and healthy controls who were age-matched was not statistically significant.

Germline CDR1 reads MGHRA; CDR2 reads YSYEKL. The CDR3 is made up of 15 amino acids. Trimming removed 0 bases from V and 4 bases from J, with 12 bases in between. In its sample, this clone ranks as medium-sized (0.01 to 0.1%). Its antigen is currently unknown. Authors' methods: The authors rarely found patient CD8+ clones larger than 1% matching published virus-specific TCRB sequences. The method was immunoSEQ multiplex PCR; TCRdb's version includes in-frame clones alone and lacks a portion of them. The V and J calls and clone size are taken from that table; D and trimming were inferred from the DNA. The data contain tens of thousands of clones, 78% of them singletons.

This clonotype was obtained from an adult with rheumatoid arthritis. The gene calls are TRBV4-1 and TRBJ1-2, with TRBD1 as a possible D gene (6 bases). Sequencing input: CD8+ T cells sorted from blood. The CDR3 nucleotides read TGCGCCAGCAGCCAAGATCACAGGGCAAGCTATGGCTACACCTTC. Residues: CASSQDHRASYGYTF.